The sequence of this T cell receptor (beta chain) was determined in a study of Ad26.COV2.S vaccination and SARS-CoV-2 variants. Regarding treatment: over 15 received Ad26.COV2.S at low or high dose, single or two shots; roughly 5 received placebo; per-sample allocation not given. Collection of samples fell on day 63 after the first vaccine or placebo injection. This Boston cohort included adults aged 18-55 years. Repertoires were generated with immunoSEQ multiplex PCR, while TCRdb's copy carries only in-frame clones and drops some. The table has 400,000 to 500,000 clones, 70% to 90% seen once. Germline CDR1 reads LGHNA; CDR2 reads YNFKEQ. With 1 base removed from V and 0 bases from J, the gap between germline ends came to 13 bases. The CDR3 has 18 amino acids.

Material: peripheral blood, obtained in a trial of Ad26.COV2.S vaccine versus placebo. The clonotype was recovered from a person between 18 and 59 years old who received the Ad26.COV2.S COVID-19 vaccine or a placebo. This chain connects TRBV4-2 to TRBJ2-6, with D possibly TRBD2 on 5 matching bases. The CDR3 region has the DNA TGTGCCAGCAGCCAAGTAGGACTCGAGCTCTCTGGGGCCAACGTCCTGACTTTC. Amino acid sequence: CASSQVGLELSGANVLTF.